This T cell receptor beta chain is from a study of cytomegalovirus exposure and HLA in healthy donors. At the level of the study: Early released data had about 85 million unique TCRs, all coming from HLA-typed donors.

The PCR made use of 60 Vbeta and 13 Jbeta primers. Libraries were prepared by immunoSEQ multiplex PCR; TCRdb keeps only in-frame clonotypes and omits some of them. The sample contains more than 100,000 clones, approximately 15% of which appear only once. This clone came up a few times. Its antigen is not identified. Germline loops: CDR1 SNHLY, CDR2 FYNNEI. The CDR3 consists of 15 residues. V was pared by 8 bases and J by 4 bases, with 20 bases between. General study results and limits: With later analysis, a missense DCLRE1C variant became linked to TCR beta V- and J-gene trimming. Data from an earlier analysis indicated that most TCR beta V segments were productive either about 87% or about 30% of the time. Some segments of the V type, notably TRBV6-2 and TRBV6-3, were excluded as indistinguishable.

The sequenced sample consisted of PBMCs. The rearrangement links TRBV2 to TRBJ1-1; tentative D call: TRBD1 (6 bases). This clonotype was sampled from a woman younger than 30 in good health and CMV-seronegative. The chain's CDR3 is CASAQGRNFPTEAFF. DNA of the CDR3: TGTGCCAGCGCCCAGGGGCGAAATTTCCCCACTGAAGCTTTCTTT. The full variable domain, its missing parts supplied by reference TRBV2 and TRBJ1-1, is EPEVTQTPSHQVTQMGQEVILRCVPISNHLYFYWYRQILGQKVEFLVSFYNNEISEKSEIFDDQFSVERPDGSNFTLKIRSTKLEDSAMYFCASAQGRNFPTEAFFGQGTRLTVV.